Listed below are T cell receptor beta chains from one sample, sequenced in a study of cytomegalovirus exposure and HLA in healthy donors. The repertoire was sequenced with immunoSEQ multiplex PCR; TCRdb's copy has only in-frame clones and lacks some. The table records 150,000 or so clones, about 86% of them present only once. The sequenced sample was PBMCs. These receptor sequences come from a human donor in good health. Each CDR3 is given with its conserved first and last residue. Each record gives: V gene, J gene, CDR3 protein.

v_gene: TRBV28
j_gene: TRBJ2-7
CDR3aa: CASSIQGYEQYF

v_gene: TRBV5-1
j_gene: TRBJ1-1
CDR3aa: CASSSTGVNTEAFF

v_gene: TRBV12-1
j_gene: TRBJ1-5
CDR3aa: CASSSDRGNSNQPQHF

v_gene: TRBV7-6
j_gene: TRBJ2-7
CDR3aa: CASSLLPGVFSSYEQYF

v_gene: TRBV5-1
j_gene: TRBJ2-4
CDR3aa: CASSLNYGQGSKNIQYF

v_gene: TRBV19
j_gene: TRBJ1-6
CDR3aa: CASSIARTGWENSPLHF

v_gene: TRBV19
j_gene: TRBJ1-5
CDR3aa: CASSIEGVQPQHF

v_gene: TRBV9
j_gene: TRBJ2-3
CDR3aa: CASSPRGAGAGTDTQYF

v_gene: TRBV7-3
j_gene: TRBJ2-2
CDR3aa: CASSPSGTQNTGELFF

v_gene: TRBV28
j_gene: TRBJ2-1
CDR3aa: CASSLPPALFF

v_gene: TRBV28
j_gene: TRBJ2-7
CDR3aa: CASSLSDRDEQYF

v_gene: TRBV6-6
j_gene: TRBJ1-2
CDR3aa: CASSPTDYGYTF

v_gene: TRBV4-2
j_gene: TRBJ2-1
CDR3aa: CASSQEQPGGRLLIEQFF

v_gene: TRBV29-1
j_gene: TRBJ2-1
CDR3aa: CSALPRTSGTNEQFF

v_gene: TRBV7-9
j_gene: TRBJ1-1
CDR3aa: CASSLAQGMNTEAFF

v_gene: TRBV5-1
j_gene: TRBJ1-1
CDR3aa: CASSLARTDTEAFF

v_gene: TRBV13
j_gene: TRBJ1-2
CDR3aa: CASSFGGDNYGYTF

v_gene: TRBV12-2
j_gene: TRBJ1-2
CDR3aa: CASRLPRFEGYTF

v_gene: TRBV20-1
j_gene: TRBJ2-7
CDR3aa: CSAWQGVEQYF

v_gene: TRBV5-1
j_gene: TRBJ2-1
CDR3aa: CASSLVSQPLSSGEYNEQFF

v_gene: TRBV2
j_gene: TRBJ2-3
CDR3aa: CASSEGLAVYTQYF

v_gene: TRBV7-3
j_gene: TRBJ2-3
CDR3aa: CASSSTGEGRADTQYF

v_gene: TRBV15
j_gene: TRBJ2-7
CDR3aa: CATSRSKAALAGGDSYEQYF

v_gene: TRBV6-1
j_gene: TRBJ1-5
CDR3aa: CASSERGKGAANQPQHF

v_gene: TRBV6-5
j_gene: TRBJ1-1
CDR3aa: CASTRGGNTEAFF

v_gene: TRBV5-1
j_gene: TRBJ2-7
CDR3aa: CASSFGTGLSYEQYF

v_gene: TRBV6-1
j_gene: TRBJ2-1
CDR3aa: CASSEKEDLYNEQFF

v_gene: TRBV7-2
j_gene: TRBJ1-4
CDR3aa: CASSLGQLNEKLFF

v_gene: TRBV7-3
j_gene: TRBJ2-7
CDR3aa: CASSLGQGHEQYF

v_gene: TRBV9
j_gene: TRBJ1-2
CDR3aa: CASRNRGPGGDVGYTF

v_gene: TRBV9
j_gene: TRBJ2-6
CDR3aa: CASSGGYKDRGANVLTF

v_gene: TRBV28
j_gene: TRBJ2-3
CDR3aa: CASTLGGKRTDTQYF

v_gene: TRBV2
j_gene: TRBJ2-2
CDR3aa: CASSKGFGNTGELFF

v_gene: TRBV28
j_gene: TRBJ1-2
CDR3aa: CASSDKTGFIGYGYTF

v_gene: TRBV5-1
j_gene: TRBJ2-2
CDR3aa: CASSTALGQGITGELFF

v_gene: TRBV7-8
j_gene: TRBJ1-4
CDR3aa: CASSLSTGLYEKLFF

v_gene: TRBV7-8
j_gene: TRBJ1-5
CDR3aa: CASSLAGGASNQPQHF

v_gene: TRBV19
j_gene: TRBJ1-1
CDR3aa: CASRMRAGGMNTEAFF

v_gene: TRBV6-1
j_gene: TRBJ1-2
CDR3aa: CASSESGRYGYTF

v_gene: TRBV4-1
j_gene: TRBJ2-1
CDR3aa: CASGAGVGEQFF

v_gene: TRBV18
j_gene: TRBJ2-7
CDR3aa: CASSPPGQGSYEQYF

v_gene: TRBV7-2
j_gene: TRBJ1-5
CDR3aa: CASSPRGQRGSSNQPQHF

v_gene: TRBV7-3
j_gene: TRBJ1-1
CDR3aa: CASSLRTGRMTEAFF

v_gene: TRBV7-6
j_gene: TRBJ2-1
CDR3aa: CASSLGGGGSSYNEQFF

v_gene: TRBV6-6
j_gene: TRBJ1-5
CDR3aa: CASSGGQLGNQPQHF

v_gene: TRBV7-3
j_gene: TRBJ2-7
CDR3aa: CASSFRGGRREQYF

v_gene: TRBV27
j_gene: TRBJ2-3
CDR3aa: CASSSTTALPQPSTDTQYF

v_gene: TRBV19
j_gene: TRBJ1-2
CDR3aa: CASSVDRGKSNTF

v_gene: TRBV5-1
j_gene: TRBJ2-7
CDR3aa: CASSLAGLPGQPYEQYF

v_gene: TRBV25-1
j_gene: TRBJ1-4
CDR3aa: CASSEPTTGVEKLFF

v_gene: TRBV6-5
j_gene: TRBJ2-3
CDR3aa: CASSYLGLRTDTQYF